This T cell receptor (beta chain) derives from a study of response to subunit inactivated influenza vaccine (dated by TCRdb to the late 2010s). In terms of the full investigation: Deep quantitative profiling of the T cell receptor repertoire was used in the study to follow responses to a trivalent subunit inactivated influenza vaccine. Study-wide findings and limitations: The authors suggested that each seasonal influenza vaccination may recruit only a limited number of new T cells.

The CDR1 and CDR2 encoded by the germline V gene are SGHTA and FQGNSA. Relative to germline, V is missing 0 bases and J is missing 7 bases, with 5 bases of the junction outside any gene match. The CDR3 spans 16 residues, from the cysteine through the phenylalanine. Solely the CDR3 DNA is kept, with 48 bases framed from the first base. There are a few counts of this clonotype. Its antigen has not been determined. No much larger clone is present one base from it, and per-base qualities are unavailable. According to the study, the label for this sample's time point signals: around 47 days after influenza vaccine administration. Library method: RT-PCR. Sequencing relied on an Illumina HiSeq 2500. In TCRdb, the public reads were trimmed at Q25 with fastp and aligned with MiXCR, with productive beta chains retained. Duplicate CDR3 protein sequences are folded into a single record with the most common DNA and genes. The table for this sample lists about 160,000 distinct CDR3 sequences; roughly 11% of them were counted only once. The ten largest clones add up to 9.5% to 15% of the sample.

This sequence originates from a man in his fifties who received an inactivated influenza vaccine. Donor details come from another sample of the same person, matched by shared clones. Rearrangement joined TRBV7-2 to TRBJ2-1; TRBD2 agrees with 11 junctional bases. This specimen consisted of non-naive T cells sorted from PBMCs, obtained more than 35 days after vaccination. This specimen's cell subset or site label, interpreted: memory T cell fraction. The CDR3 is CASSLAGTSGRNEQFF. The nucleotides are TGTGCCAGCAGCTTAGCTGGGACTAGCGGAAGGAATGAGCAGTTCTTC.